The next 21 T cell receptor beta chains were all read from a single sample in a study of T cells after yellow fever vaccination. A single record per CDR3 protein comes from TCRdb applying MiXCR to the 5' RACE reads. The sample lists 350,000 to 450,000 distinct CDR3 sequences, roughly 6.2% seen once, with about 15% in the top ten. Sequenced material: PBMCs, taken 5 days after the yellow fever booster vaccination. These receptor sequences come from a man in his thirties or forties who received the YFV17D yellow fever vaccine.

This clonotype was seen only a few times. The chain recombines TRBV4-3 with TRBJ2-1, with D perhaps TRBD1 (5 bases). The germline V gene encodes CDR1 LGHNA and CDR2 YSLEER. This CDR3 contains 14 residues. The germline V and J ends were trimmed by 6 bases and 0 bases, with 9 bases remaining between them. The CDR3 nucleotides are TGCGCCAGCAGTCACAGGAGCTCCTACAATGAGCAGTTCTTC. It yields the protein CASSHRSSYNEQFF.

This clonotype showed up many times. The chain employs TRBV18 and TRBJ2-1; 7 bases agree with TRBD2. V was pared by 0 bases and J by 7 bases, with 9 bases of the junction left unmatched. The CDR3 consists of 16 residues. Germline CDR1 and CDR2: KGHSH and LQKENI. The CDR3 sequence: CASSPPGRALKNEQFF. CDR3 nucleotide sequence: TGTGCCAGCTCACCACCGGGGAGGGCCTTGAAGAATGAGCAGTTCTTC.

V and J are TRBV7-2 and TRBJ1-2; TRBD1 might be the D (5 bases). V dropped 3 bases and J dropped 3 bases, with 11 bases sitting between them. This CDR3 comprises 14 residues. CDR1 and CDR2 (germline): SGHTA, FQGNSA. CDR3 protein: CASSFTQGDYGYTF. As DNA, the CDR3 is TGTGCCAGCAGCTTTACCCAGGGCGACTATGGCTACACCTTC.

CDR3 sequence reads: CASSYYASGAYNEQFF. The CDR3 nucleotides are TGTGCCAGCAGTTACTACGCTAGCGGGGCTTACAATGAGCAGTTCTTC. The V gene is TRBV6-5, the J gene TRBJ2-1; 9 bases map to TRBD2. Germline CDR1 MNHEY, CDR2 SVGAGI. The CDR3 extends over 16 amino acids. With V trimmed by 1 base and J by 4 bases, 5 bases remained unmatched.

This clonotype has at least ten counts. This chain joins TRBV20-1 and TRBJ2-5, with D possibly being TRBD1 (6 bases). Germline assignment: CDR1 DFQATT and CDR2 SNEGSKA (reference sequence). V shed 4 bases and J shed 0 bases, with 15 bases lying between them. The CDR3 sequence is 15 residues long. The CDR3 bases are TGCAGTGCTAACAGGGAACGGCCGTACCAAGAGACCCAGTACTTC. This sequence encodes CSANRERPYQETQYF.

In this sample, this clonotype turned up a few times. The CDR3 loop reads CSVGLARDTGELFF. Written as DNA, the CDR3 is TGCAGCGTAGGACTAGCCCGCGACACCGGGGAGCTGTTTTTT. The rearrangement uses TRBV29-1 and TRBJ2-2, with 8 bases matching TRBD2. Germline V gene data show CDR1 as SQVTM and CDR2 as ANQGSEA. V was clipped by 6 bases and J by 3 bases; unmatched bases: 6. CDR3 size: 14 residues.

This clonotype was found many times. The chain uses TRBV7-2 and TRBJ2-3; no firm D call. Germline assignment: CDR1 SGHTA and CDR2 FQGNSA. The CDR3 covers 13 residues. Trimming left V 3 bases short and J 6 bases short, with 10 bases between. Here the CDR3 reads CASSLDMRDTQYF. DNA for the CDR3: TGTGCCAGCAGCTTGGATATGAGGGATACGCAGTATTTT.

The gene calls are TRBV7-7 and TRBJ2-3, with 9 bases identical to TRBD2. Germline CDR1 and CDR2: SSHAT and FNYEAQ (reference sequence). V lost 8 bases, J lost 0 bases, and 6 bases stayed unmatched. The CDR3 spans 15 residues. The CDR3 region has the DNA TGTGCCAGCTCTAGCGGGGCCTCTAGCACAGATACGCAGTATTTT. This codes for CASSSGASSTDTQYF.

V is TRBV11-2 and J is TRBJ2-5; 12 bases fit TRBD2. The junction had 11 bases not matched to a gene; V was cut back by 4 bases and J by 2 bases. The CDR3 covers 18 residues. Germline V gene lookup returns CDR1 SGHAT and CDR2 FQNNGV. CDR3 protein: CASSSRPRTSGTQETQYF. The CDR3 nucleotides are TGTGCCAGCAGCTCGCGCCCAAGGACTAGCGGGACTCAAGAGACCCAGTACTTC.

There are many counts of this clonotype. This chain links TRBV29-1 with TRBJ2-2, with D tentatively TRBD1 (6 bases). The CDR3 totals 13 residues. The germline CDR1 and CDR2 sequences are SQVTM and ANQGSEA. Trimming shortened V by 5 bases and J by 7 bases, and 14 bases separated the two germline ends. The DNA for the CDR3 is TGCAGCGTTAGAAACAGGGCCGACGGGGAGCTGTTTTTT. Its protein is CSVRNRADGELFF.

This chain uses TRBV5-1 with TRBJ2-7; D remains ambiguous. Germline V gene sequence: CDR1 SGHRS, CDR2 YFSETQ. Trimming pared 9 bases from V and 0 bases from J, leaving 13 bases between. The CDR3 is made up of 13 amino acids. The CDR3 coding sequence is TGCGCCACCTCGCAAGGTCCCTCCTACGAGCAGTACTTC. Its translation is CATSQGPSYEQYF.

In its sample, this clonotype was seen many times. The chain joins TRBV6-2 or TRBV6-3 to TRBJ1-1, with D possibly TRBD1 on 5 matching bases. The CDR3 length is 12 residues. CDR1 and CDR2 from the germline V gene are MNHEY and SVGEGT. V was trimmed by 10 bases and J by 11 bases, leaving 20 bases between them. The CDR3 region has the DNA TGTGCCACCCTGGCAGGGCGCGTACGTGCTTTCTTT. The encoded protein is CATLAGRVRAFF.

The chain joins TRBV7-2 to TRBJ1-1, with D possibly TRBD1 on 5 matching bases. V lost 8 bases, J lost 9 bases, and 19 bases lay in between. There are 13 residues in the CDR3. Germline V gene sequence: CDR1 SGHTA, CDR2 FQGNSA. The CDR3 here is CASGSWGTNQAFF. The CDR3 DNA follows: TGTGCCAGCGGAAGTTGGGGGACCAACCAAGCTTTCTTT.

This clonotype was seen repeatedly, ten times or more. The rearrangement uses TRBV5-4 and TRBJ2-3; TRBD2 is a possible D gene (5 bases). CDR3 size: 15 residues. Trimming took off 4 bases at V and 3 bases at J, with 15 bases between the two ends. Germline CDR1 SGHNT, CDR2 YYREEE (reference sequence). The CDR3: CASSPRAQRTDTQYF. The CDR3 DNA reads TGTGCCAGCAGCCCGCGGGCTCAGAGGACAGATACGCAGTATTTT.

V gene TRBV30 combines with J gene TRBJ2-1; D gene unclear. The V and J ends lost 6 bases and 9 bases respectively, with 12 bases between them. Germline lookup yields CDR1 GTSNPN and CDR2 SVGIG (reference sequence). The CDR3 sequence is 11 residues long. The CDR3 bases are TGTGCCTGCTTAGGCGCTGGTGAGCAGTTCTTC. It codes for CACLGAGEQFF.

This chain connects TRBV20-1 to TRBJ2-5; the match to TRBD2 covers 9 bases. Trimming cost V 5 bases and J 3 bases; bases outside gene matches: 1. Per germline, CDR1 DFQATT and CDR2 SNEGSKA (reference sequence). There are 12 residues in the CDR3. CDR3 DNA: TGCAGTGCTCCTAGCGGGAAAGAGACCCAGTACTTC. Its translation is CSAPSGKETQYF.

This clonotype was counted a few times. The chain carries TRBV5-1 and TRBJ2-1, with D maybe TRBD2 (5 bases). Germline V gene sequence: CDR1 SGHRS, CDR2 YFSETQ. V was pared by 1 base and J by 6 bases, with 14 bases between. The CDR3 contains 15 residues. The CDR3 bases are TGCGCCAGCAGCTTGAACAACGCGGGCTTCAATGAGCAGTTCTTC. Its protein is CASSLNNAGFNEQFF.

In its sample, this clonotype was seen once. A much more abundant neighbour one base away suggests this may be a read error. This rearrangement joins TRBV6-5 to TRBJ2-1, with D possibly being TRBD2 (6 bases). Germline V lookup: CDR1 MNHEY, CDR2 SVGAGI. CDR3 length equals 13 residues. The CDR3 DNA reads TGTGTCAGCAGTTACTCGGGGACTGGTGAGCAGTTCTTC. It specifies CVSSYSGTGEQFF.

The chain couples TRBV20-1 to TRBJ2-1; D possibly corresponds to TRBD2 (6 bases). This CDR3 has 14 amino acids. Germline V gives CDR1 DFQATT, CDR2 SNEGSKA (reference sequence). The V end was cut by 4 bases, the J end by 4 bases, with 14 bases between. CDR3 sequence (DNA): TGCAGTGCTACTGCCGGGAGTAGATACAATGAGCAGTTCTTC. The encoded protein is CSATAGSRYNEQFF.

This clonotype was seen only a few times. The chain links TRBV6-1 to TRBJ2-2, with D unresolved. The CDR3 runs to 14 residues. Between the trimmed V and J ends, which lost 8 bases and 6 bases, there was a span of 16 bases. Germline assignment: CDR1 MNHNS and CDR2 SASEGT. CDR3 loop: CASSRTDVAGELFF. The CDR3 DNA sequence: TGTGCCAGCTCTAGGACGGATGTAGCCGGGGAGCTGTTTTTT.

This clonotype turned up a few times. This rearrangement joins TRBV4-3 to TRBJ2-2; the D gene could be TRBD1 or TRBD2 (6 bases each). V lost 3 bases and J lost 4, with 12 bases in between. Germline V gene sequence: CDR1 LGHNA, CDR2 YSLEER. The CDR3 has 15 amino acids. CDR3 sequence: CASSQEGQRTGELFF. In DNA form, the CDR3 reads TGCGCCAGCAGCCAGGAGGGACAACGCACCGGGGAGCTGTTTTTT.